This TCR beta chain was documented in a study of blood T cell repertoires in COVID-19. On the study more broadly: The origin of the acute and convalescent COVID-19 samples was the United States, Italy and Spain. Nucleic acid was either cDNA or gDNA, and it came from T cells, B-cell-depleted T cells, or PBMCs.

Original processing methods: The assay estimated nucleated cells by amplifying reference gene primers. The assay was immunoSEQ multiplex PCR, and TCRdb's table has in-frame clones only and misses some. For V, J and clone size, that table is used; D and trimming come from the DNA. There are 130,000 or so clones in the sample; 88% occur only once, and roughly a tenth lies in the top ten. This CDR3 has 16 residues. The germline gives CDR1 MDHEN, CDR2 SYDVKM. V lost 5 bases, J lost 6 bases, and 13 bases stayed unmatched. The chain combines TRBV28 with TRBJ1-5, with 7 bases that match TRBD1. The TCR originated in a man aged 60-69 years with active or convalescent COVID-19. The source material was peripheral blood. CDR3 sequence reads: CASSGAGGQRGQPQHF. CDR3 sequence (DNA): TGTGCCAGCAGTGGGGCAGGGGGACAGCGAGGTCAGCCCCAGCATTTT.